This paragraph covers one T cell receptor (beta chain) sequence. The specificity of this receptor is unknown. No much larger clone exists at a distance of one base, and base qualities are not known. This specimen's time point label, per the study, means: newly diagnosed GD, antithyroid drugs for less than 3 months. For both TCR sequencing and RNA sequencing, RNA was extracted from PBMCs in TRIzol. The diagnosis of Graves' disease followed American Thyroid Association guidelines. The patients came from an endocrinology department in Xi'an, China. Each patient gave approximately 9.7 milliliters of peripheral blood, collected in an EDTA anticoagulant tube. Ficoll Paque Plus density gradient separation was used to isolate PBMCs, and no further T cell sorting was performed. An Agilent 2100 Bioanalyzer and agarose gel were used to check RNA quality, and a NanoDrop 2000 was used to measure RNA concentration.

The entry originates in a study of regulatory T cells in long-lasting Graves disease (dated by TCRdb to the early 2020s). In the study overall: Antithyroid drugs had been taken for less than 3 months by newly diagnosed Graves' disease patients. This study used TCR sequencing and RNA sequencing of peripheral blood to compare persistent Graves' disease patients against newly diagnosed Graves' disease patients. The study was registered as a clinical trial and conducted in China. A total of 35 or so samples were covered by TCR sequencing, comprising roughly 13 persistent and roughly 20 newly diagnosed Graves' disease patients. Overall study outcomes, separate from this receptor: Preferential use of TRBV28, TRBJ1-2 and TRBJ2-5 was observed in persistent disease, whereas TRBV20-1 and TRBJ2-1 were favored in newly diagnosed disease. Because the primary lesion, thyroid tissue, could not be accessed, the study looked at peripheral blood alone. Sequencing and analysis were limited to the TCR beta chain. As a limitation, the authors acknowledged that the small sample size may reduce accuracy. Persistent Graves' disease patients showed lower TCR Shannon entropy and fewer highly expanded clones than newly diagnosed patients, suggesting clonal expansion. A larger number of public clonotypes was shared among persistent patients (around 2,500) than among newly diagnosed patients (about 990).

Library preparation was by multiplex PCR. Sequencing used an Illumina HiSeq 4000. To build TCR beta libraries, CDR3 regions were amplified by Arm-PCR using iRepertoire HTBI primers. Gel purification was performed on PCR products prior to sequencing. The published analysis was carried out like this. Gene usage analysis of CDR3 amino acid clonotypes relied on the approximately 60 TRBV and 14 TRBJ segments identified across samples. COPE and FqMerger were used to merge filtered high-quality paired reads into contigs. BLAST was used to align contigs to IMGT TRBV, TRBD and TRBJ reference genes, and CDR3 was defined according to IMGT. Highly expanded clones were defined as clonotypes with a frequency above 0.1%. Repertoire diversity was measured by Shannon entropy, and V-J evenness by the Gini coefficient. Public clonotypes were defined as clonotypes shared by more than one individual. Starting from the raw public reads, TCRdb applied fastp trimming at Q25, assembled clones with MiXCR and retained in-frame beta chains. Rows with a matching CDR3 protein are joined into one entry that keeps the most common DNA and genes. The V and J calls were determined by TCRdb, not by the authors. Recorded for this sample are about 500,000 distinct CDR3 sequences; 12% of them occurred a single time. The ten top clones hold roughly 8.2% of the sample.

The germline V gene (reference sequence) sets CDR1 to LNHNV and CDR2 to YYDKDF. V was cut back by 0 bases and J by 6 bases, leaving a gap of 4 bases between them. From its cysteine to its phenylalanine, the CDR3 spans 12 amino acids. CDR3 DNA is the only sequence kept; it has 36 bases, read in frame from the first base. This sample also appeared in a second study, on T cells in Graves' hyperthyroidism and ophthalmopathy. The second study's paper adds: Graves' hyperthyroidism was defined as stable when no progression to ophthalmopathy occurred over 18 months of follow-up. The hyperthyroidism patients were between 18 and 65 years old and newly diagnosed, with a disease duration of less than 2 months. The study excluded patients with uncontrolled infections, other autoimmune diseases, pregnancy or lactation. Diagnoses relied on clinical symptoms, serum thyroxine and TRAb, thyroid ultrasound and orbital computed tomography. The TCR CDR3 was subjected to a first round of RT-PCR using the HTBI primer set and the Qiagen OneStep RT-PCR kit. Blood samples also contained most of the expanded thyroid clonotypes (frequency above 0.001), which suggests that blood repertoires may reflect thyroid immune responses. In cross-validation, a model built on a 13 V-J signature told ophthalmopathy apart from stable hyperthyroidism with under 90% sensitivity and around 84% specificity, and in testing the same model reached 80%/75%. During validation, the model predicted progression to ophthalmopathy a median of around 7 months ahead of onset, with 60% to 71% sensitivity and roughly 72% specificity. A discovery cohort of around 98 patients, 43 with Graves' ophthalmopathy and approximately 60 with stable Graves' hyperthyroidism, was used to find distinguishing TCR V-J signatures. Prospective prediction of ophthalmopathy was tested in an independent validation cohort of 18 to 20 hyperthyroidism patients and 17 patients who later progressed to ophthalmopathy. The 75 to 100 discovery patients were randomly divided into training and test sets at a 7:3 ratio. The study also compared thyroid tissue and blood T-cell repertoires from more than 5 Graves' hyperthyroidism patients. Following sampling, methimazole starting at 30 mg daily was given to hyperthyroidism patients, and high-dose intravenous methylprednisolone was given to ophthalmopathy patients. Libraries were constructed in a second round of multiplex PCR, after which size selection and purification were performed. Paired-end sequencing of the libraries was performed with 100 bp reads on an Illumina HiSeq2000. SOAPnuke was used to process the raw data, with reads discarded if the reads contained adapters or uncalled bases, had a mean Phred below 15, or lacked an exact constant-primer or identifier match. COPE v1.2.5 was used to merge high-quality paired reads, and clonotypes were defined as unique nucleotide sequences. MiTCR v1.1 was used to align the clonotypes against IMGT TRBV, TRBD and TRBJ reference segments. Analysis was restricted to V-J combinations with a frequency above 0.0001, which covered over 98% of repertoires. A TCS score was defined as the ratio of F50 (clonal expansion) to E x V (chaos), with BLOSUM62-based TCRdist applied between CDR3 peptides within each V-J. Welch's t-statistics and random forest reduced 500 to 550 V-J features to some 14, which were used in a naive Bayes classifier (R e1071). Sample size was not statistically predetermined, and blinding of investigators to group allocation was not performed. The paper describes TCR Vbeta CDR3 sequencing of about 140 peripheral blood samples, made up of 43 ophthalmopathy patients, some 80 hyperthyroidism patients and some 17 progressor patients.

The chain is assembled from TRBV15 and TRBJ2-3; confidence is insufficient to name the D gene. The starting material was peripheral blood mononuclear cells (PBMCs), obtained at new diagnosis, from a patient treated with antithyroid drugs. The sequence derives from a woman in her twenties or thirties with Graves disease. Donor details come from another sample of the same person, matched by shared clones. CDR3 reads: CATSRDGDTQYF. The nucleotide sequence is TGTGCCACCAGCAGAGACGGTGATACGCAGTATTTT.